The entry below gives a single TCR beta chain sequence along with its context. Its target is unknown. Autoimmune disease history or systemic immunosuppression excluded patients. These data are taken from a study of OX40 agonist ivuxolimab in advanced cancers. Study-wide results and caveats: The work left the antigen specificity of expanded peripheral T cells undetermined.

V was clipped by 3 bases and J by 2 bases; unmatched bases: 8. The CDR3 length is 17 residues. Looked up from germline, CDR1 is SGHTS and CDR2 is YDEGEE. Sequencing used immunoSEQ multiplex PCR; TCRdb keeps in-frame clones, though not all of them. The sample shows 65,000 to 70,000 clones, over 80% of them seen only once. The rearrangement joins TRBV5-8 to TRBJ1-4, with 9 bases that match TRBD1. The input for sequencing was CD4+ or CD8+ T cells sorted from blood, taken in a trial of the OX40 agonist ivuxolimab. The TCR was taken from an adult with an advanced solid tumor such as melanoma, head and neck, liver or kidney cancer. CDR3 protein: CASSSYRGRSTNEKLFF. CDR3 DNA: TGTGCCAGCAGCTCTTACAGGGGGCGGTCGACTAATGAAAAACTGTTTTTT.